Following are 32 T cell receptor beta chains from one sample sequenced in a study of cytomegalovirus exposure and HLA in healthy donors. The PCR used 60 Vbeta and 13 Jbeta primers. Generated by immunoSEQ multiplex PCR, the TCRdb table keeps only in-frame clones and is missing some. The table shows some 90,000 clones, with 69% occurring only once. Sequenced input: PBMCs. The receptors shown here come from a man in his forties or fifties in good health and CMV-seronegative.

The rearrangement uses TRBV4-2 and TRBJ1-6; 9 positions match TRBD1. This CDR3 region has 17 residues. Per the germline V gene, CDR1 is LGHNA and CDR2 is YNFKEQ. With V trimmed by 0 bases and J by 6 bases, 6 bases remained unmatched. CDR3 residues: CASSQERGDRVNSPLHF. In DNA, the CDR3 is TGTGCCAGCAGCCAAGAACGGGGGGACAGGGTTAATTCACCCCTCCACTTT.

Comments on this clone: The germline gene is not matched at one end of the junction; a read error may be the cause. The chain uses TRBV28 and TRBJ1-5; a weak D match, TRBD1 (5 bases). The length of the CDR3 is 14 residues. Germline V CDR1 and CDR2: MDHEN, SYDVKM. In DNA form, the CDR3 reads TGTGCCAGCCGTTTGGCCCAGGGCCATCAGCCCCAGCATTTT. Translating gives CASRLAQGHQPQHF. The whole variable domain, remainder taken from reference TRBV28 and TRBJ1-5, is DVKVTQSSRYLVKRTGEKVFLECVQDMDHENMFWYRQDPGLGLRLIYFSYDVKMKEKGDIPEGYSVSREKKERFSLILESASTNQTSMYLCASRLAQGHQPQHFGDGTRLSIL.

This chain links TRBV30 with TRBJ1-2, with 8 bases lining up with TRBD1. The CDR3 length is 17 residues. Unmatched junction bases numbered 13, after V lost 4 bases and J lost 0 bases. Germline V lookup: CDR1 GTSNPN, CDR2 SVGIG (reference sequence). CDR3 protein: CAWTQLTGGFSNYGYTF. DNA for the CDR3: TGTGCCTGGACCCAACTCACAGGGGGGTTTTCTAACTATGGCTACACCTTC.

J is TRBJ1-6 and V is TRBV6-5; 9 bases line up with TRBD1. Germline-derived CDR1 and CDR2 are MNHEY and SVGAGI. The CDR3 is 16 amino acids. The ends lost 4 bases at V and 11 bases at J; junction bases unmatched: 12. CDR3 nucleotides: TGTGCCAGCAGTTTCCAGAGTACAGGGGGCGCGACACCCCTCCACTTT. Protein product: CASSFQSTGGATPLHF.

The chain couples TRBV5-1 to TRBJ1-4; the D is unclear. Germline CDR1 SGHRS, CDR2 YFSETQ. CDR3 size: 14 residues. V lost 3 bases to trimming and J lost 5 bases, with 11 bases between them. Written as DNA, the CDR3 is TGCGCCAGCAGCTCAGACAATAGGAATGAAAAACTGTTTTTT. Protein product: CASSSDNRNEKLFF.

The rearrangement joins TRBV5-8 to TRBJ1-6, with D possibly matching TRBD1 (5 bases). There are 15 residues in the CDR3. The ends were cut back, 4 bases at V and 8 bases at J, with 16 bases in the middle. The germline CDR1 and CDR2 sequences are SGHTS and YDEGEE. CDR3 sequence (DNA): TGTGCCAGCAGCCCCGCGCAGGGTTTGGATTCACCCCTCCACTTT. Translating gives CASSPAQGLDSPLHF.

This chain uses TRBV6-6 with TRBJ2-7; 7 nucleotides line up with TRBD2. This CDR3 contains 14 residues. Germline CDR1 MNHNY, CDR2 SVGAGI (reference sequence). Trimming at V came to 0 bases and at J to 7 bases, leaving 6 bases not matched to a gene. CDR3 sequence (DNA): TGTGCCAGCAGTTACTCCCACACCGGGAGGGAGCAGTACGTC. Protein: CASSYSHTGREQYV.

This CDR3 is CASSQKTDRAHGYTF. The CDR3 DNA reads as TGTGCCAGCAGCCAAAAAACGGACAGGGCTCACGGCTACACCTTC. V usage is TRBV5-4 and J usage is TRBJ1-2, with TRBD1 matching 8 bases. The CDR3 has 15 amino acids. Per germline, CDR1 SGHNT and CDR2 YYREEE (reference sequence). V was pared by 4 bases and J by 8 bases, with 13 bases of the junction left unmatched.

The V call is TRBV6-5, the J call TRBJ2-1; tentatively, D is TRBD2 (5 bases). V lost 3 bases and J lost 4, with 16 bases in between. The CDR3 has 16 amino acids. CDR1 is MNHEY, CDR2 SVGAGI, per germline. CDR3 sequence (DNA): TGTGCCAGCAGTTATGACTGGACGCGGGCTTACAATGAGCAGTTCTTC. It yields the protein CASSYDWTRAYNEQFF.

This chain uses TRBV7-3 with TRBJ2-7, with TRBD1 matching over 9 bases. With 6 bases clipped from V and 3 bases from J, the junction kept 12 bases outside the gene matches. Germline V gives CDR1 SGHTA, CDR2 FQGTGA. This CDR3 has 16 residues. This chain's CDR3 is CASSLRTGEQDYEQYV. In nucleotides, the CDR3 is TGTGCCAGCAGTCTCAGGACAGGGGAACAGGACTACGAGCAGTACGTC.

The chain carries TRBV5-1 and TRBJ2-7; D possibly corresponds to TRBD2 (5 bases). CDR1 and CDR2 (germline): SGHRS, YFSETQ. There are 15 residues in the CDR3. Trimming removed 6 bases at V and 4 bases at J, with 20 bases between. The CDR3 bases are TGCGCCAGCACACCCGACCGAGGTGGCGGGTACGAGCAGTACTTC. The encoded protein is CASTPDRGGGYEQYF.

The chain recombines TRBV19 with TRBJ2-5; no clear D gene. This CDR3 contains 12 residues. Germline V gene data show CDR1 as LNHDA and CDR2 as SQIVND (reference sequence). The ends were cut back, 3 bases at V and 4 bases at J, with 6 bases in the middle. In nucleotides, the CDR3 is TGTGCCAGTAGTATGGGCCGAGAGACCCAGTACTTC. Its protein product is CASSMGRETQYF.

V is TRBV2 and J is TRBJ2-7; 12 bases align to TRBD2. Germline values: CDR1 SNHLY, CDR2 FYNNEI. The CDR3 runs 14 residues. V trimming: 2 bases; J trimming: 12 bases; junction bases outside the gene matches: 8. The CDR3 region has the DNA TGTGCCAGCAGTGAATATGGACTAGCGGGATTTTTGTACGTC. Protein: CASSEYGLAGFLYV.

J is TRBJ2-1 and V is TRBV7-9, with 9 positions matching TRBD1. In germline, CDR1 is SEHNR, CDR2 FQNEAQ (reference sequence). The CDR3 extends over 15 amino acids. V lost 4 bases to trimming and J lost 9 bases; unmatched junction nucleotides: 10. The CDR3 DNA reads TGTGCCAGCAGCTGGACAGGGGCAACCAGGGCTGAGCAGTTCTTC. Translation: CASSWTGATRAEQFF.

The chain carries TRBV12-1 and TRBJ2-1; the D segment call TRBD2 is taken from the table without a DNA check. TRBV12-1 is listed as a pseudogene. The CDR3 length is 11 residues. The CDR3 sequence: CASSFLNEQFF. The CDR3 DNA follows: TGTGCCAGCAGCTTTTTAAATGAGCAGTTCTTC.

This chain links TRBV5-1 with TRBJ2-2, with 9 bases fitting TRBD1. Looked up from germline, CDR1 is SGHRS and CDR2 is YFSETQ. After removal of 0 bases from V and 3 bases from J, the junction contained 0 bases not matched to a gene. The CDR3 has 15 residues. CDR3 amino acids: CASSLGQGDTGELFF. CDR3 sequence (DNA): TGCGCCAGCAGCTTGGGACAGGGGGACACCGGGGAGCTGTTTTTT.

This clone was seen a few times. The chain couples TRBV10-3 to TRBJ2-6; D possibly corresponds to TRBD1 (6 bases). CDR1 ENHRY and CDR2 SYGVKD come from the germline V gene. V was cut by 4 bases and J by 2 bases, with 12 bases left in between. CDR3 size: 16 residues. This CDR3 reads CAISGAQGAGANVLTF. The CDR3 nucleotides read TGTGCCATCAGTGGGGCACAGGGAGCTGGGGCCAACGTCCTGACTTTC.

The chain joins TRBV5-1 to TRBJ2-1; TRBD2 aligns across 8 bases. The CDR3 has 16 residues. Germline values: CDR1 SGHRS, CDR2 YFSETQ. With 0 bases clipped from V and 3 bases from J, the junction kept 5 bases outside the gene matches. CDR3 DNA sequence: TGCGCCAGCAGCTTGGCCCCAGCGGGAGTCTACAATGAGCAGTTCTTC. Protein product: CASSLAPAGVYNEQFF.

This clone was recorded only once. The conserved phenylalanine or tryptophan is not found at the CDR3 terminus, so this likely reflects a read error. V usage is TRBV9 and J usage is TRBJ2-3; D is unresolved. Germline CDR1 reads SGDLS; CDR2 reads YYNGEE. This CDR3 is 14 amino acids long. V gave up 0 bases and J gave up 2 bases, with 7 bases separating them. The CDR3 here is CASSVGPNTDTQYV. The CDR3 nucleotides are TGTGCCAGCAGCGTAGGTCCAAACACAGATACGCAGTATGTT.

The chain has TRBV29-1 and TRBJ2-2; the match to TRBD1 covers 8 bases. Germline V lookup: CDR1 SQVTM, CDR2 ANQGSEA. CDR3 length: 13 amino acids. After removal of 3 bases from V and 6 bases from J, the junction contained 3 bases not matched to a gene. The CDR3 here is CSVDRTGSGELFF. CDR3 coding DNA: TGCAGCGTTGACCGGACAGGGTCCGGGGAGCTGTTTTTT.

CDR3 amino acids: CASSLQGLEAFF. CDR3 DNA: TGCGCCAGCAGCTTGCAGGGATTGGAAGCTTTCTTT. The V and J genes are TRBV5-1 and TRBJ1-1; D might be TRBD1 (5 bases). From germline, CDR1 is SGHRS and CDR2 YFSETQ. This CDR3 has 12 amino acids. V lost 1 base and J 8 bases, leaving 9 bases between the germline ends. The whole variable domain, remainder taken from reference TRBV5-1 and TRBJ1-1, is KAGVTQTPRYLIKTRGQQVTLSCSPISGHRSVSWYQQTPGQGLQFLFEYFSETQRNKGNFPGRFSGRQFSNSRSEMNVSTLELGDSALYLCASSLQGLEAFFGQGTRLTVV.

The V gene is TRBV6-5, the J gene TRBJ2-7; 11 bases match TRBD1. The CDR3 has 14 residues. J gave up 2 bases and V 6 bases, and 3 bases lay outside the gene matches. In germline, CDR1 is MNHEY, CDR2 SVGAGI. The DNA of the CDR3 is TGTGCCAGCAGGGACAGGGGGCCGACCTACGAGCAGTACTTC. Translated: CASRDRGPTYEQYF.

The chain is built from TRBV29-1 and TRBJ2-1; TRBD1 matches at 8 bases. V shed 4 bases, J shed 4 bases, and the junction held 3 bases outside the gene matches. The germline gives CDR1 SQVTM, CDR2 ANQGSEA. The CDR3 totals 13 residues. CDR3 nucleotide sequence: TGCAGCGTTGGGGGGACAGGTTACAATGAGCAGTTCTTC. It is translated as CSVGGTGYNEQFF.

This chain links TRBV27 with TRBJ1-4; 9 bases agree with TRBD1. The CDR3 extends over 17 amino acids. Germline CDR1 reads MNHEY; CDR2 reads SMNVEV (reference sequence). J lost 3 bases, V lost 6 bases, and 11 bases had no gene match. The chain's CDR3 is CASRRDRDLSANEKLFF. The CDR3 bases are TGTGCCAGCAGGCGGGACAGGGACCTCTCCGCTAATGAAAAACTGTTTTTT.

The genes are TRBV5-4 and TRBJ2-3; D remains unclear. Germline V gives CDR1 SGHNT, CDR2 YYREEE (reference sequence). This CDR3 spans 15 amino acids. Deletions cut 2 bases from V and 0 bases from J, with 10 bases between. The CDR3 sequence is CASSFTSVSTDTQYF. CDR3 DNA: TGTGCCAGCAGCTTTACTTCCGTGAGCACAGATACGCAGTATTTT. Combining the CDR3 with reference TRBV5-4 and TRBJ2-3 gives the whole variable domain ETGVTQSPTHLIKTRGQQVTLRCSSQSGHNTVSWYQQALGQGPQFIFQYYREEENGRGNFPPRFSGLQFPNYSSELNVNALELDDSALYLCASSFTSVSTDTQYFGPGTRLTVL.

This clone was recorded once. V is TRBV9 and J is TRBJ1-1, with 10 nucleotides matching TRBD1. Germline CDR1 is SGDLS and CDR2 is YYNGEE. V trimming: 4 bases; J trimming: 3 bases; junction bases outside the gene matches: 3. The CDR3 is made up of 14 amino acids. The DNA for the CDR3 is TGTGCCAGCAGCCCCGGGACAGGGGACACTGAAGCTTTCTTT. It encodes CASSPGTGDTEAFF.

This clone showed up just a few times. This chain links TRBV5-6 with TRBJ2-2; D remains ambiguous. CDR3 length: 14 amino acids. Germline lookup yields CDR1 SGHDT and CDR2 YYEEEE. V gave up 5 bases and J gave up 2 bases, with 10 bases separating them. This CDR3 is CASRFGHNTGELFF. For the CDR3, the DNA is TGTGCCAGCAGGTTCGGTCACAACACCGGGGAGCTGTTTTTT.

J is TRBJ2-7 and V is TRBV5-8; TRBD2 aligns across 9 bases. Germline CDR1 reads SGHTS; CDR2 reads YDEGEE. The CDR3 is 15 residues long. Trimming took 6 bases from V and 3 from J; bases not matched to a gene: 10. DNA for the CDR3: TGTGCCAGCACCCAGGCGGGGGGGGATATCTACGAGCAGTACGTC. Protein product: CASTQAGGDIYEQYV.

This clone appeared a few times. This chain joins TRBV19 and TRBJ2-5; tentative D call: TRBD2 (6 bases). The CDR3 extends over 16 amino acids. Per the germline V gene, CDR1 is LNHDA and CDR2 is SQIVND (reference sequence). V lost 0 bases and J lost 3, with 14 bases in between. The CDR3 here is CASSIEGTGVKETQYF. CDR3 coding DNA: TGTGCCAGTAGTATAGAAGGGACTGGGGTTAAAGAGACCCAGTACTTC.

In its sample, this clone was seen a few times. V and J are TRBV5-1 and TRBJ1-2, with D possibly TRBD1 on 6 matching bases. Germline V gene data show CDR1 as SGHRS and CDR2 as YFSETQ. Trimming removed 1 base at V and 6 bases at J, with 16 bases between. This CDR3 comprises 15 residues. CDR3 sequence (DNA): TGCGCCAGCAGCTTGACACAGGGACCTCTCAATGGCTACACCTTC. Protein product: CASSLTQGPLNGYTF.

This clone was picked up a small number of times. The chain's CDR3 is CASSSGWTPNTGELFF. The DNA for the CDR3 is TGTGCCAGCAGCTCAGGGTGGACACCTAACACCGGGGAGCTGTTTTTT. J is TRBJ2-2 and V is TRBV7-9; D possibly corresponds to TRBD1 (5 bases). Germline CDR1 is SEHNR and CDR2 is FQNEAQ (reference sequence). V was clipped by 4 bases and J by 2 bases, with 14 bases between them. There are 16 residues in the CDR3.

This clone was seen ten or more times. The rearrangement joins TRBV6-5 to TRBJ1-3; 7 nucleotides agree with TRBD1. Germline-derived CDR1 and CDR2 are MNHEY and SVGAGI. V lost 2 bases, J lost 2 bases, and 0 bases stayed unmatched. CDR3 length: 14 amino acids. CDR3 bases: TGTGCCAGCAGTTACCAGGGGGCTGGAAACACCATATATTTT. Amino acid sequence: CASSYQGAGNTIYF.